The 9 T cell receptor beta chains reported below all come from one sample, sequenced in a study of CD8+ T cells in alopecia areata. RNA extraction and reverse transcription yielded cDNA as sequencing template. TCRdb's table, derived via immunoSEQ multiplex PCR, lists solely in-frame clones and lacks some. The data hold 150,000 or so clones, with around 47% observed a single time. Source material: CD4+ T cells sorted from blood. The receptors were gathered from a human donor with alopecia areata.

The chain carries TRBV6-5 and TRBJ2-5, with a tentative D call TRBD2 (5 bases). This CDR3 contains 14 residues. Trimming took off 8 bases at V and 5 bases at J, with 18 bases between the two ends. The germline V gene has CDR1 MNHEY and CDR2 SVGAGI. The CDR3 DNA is TGTGCCAGCTCTTACGTCCGCGGGTATGAGACCCAGTACTTC. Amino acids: CASSYVRGYETQYF.

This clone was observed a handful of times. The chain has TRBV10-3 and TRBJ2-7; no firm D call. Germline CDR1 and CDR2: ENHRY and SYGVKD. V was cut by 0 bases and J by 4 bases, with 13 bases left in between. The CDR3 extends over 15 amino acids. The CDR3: CAISESKTPGYEQYF. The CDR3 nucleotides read TGTGCCATCAGTGAGTCGAAGACCCCTGGGTACGAGCAGTACTTC.

CDR3 protein: CASSVGETGVNTEAFF. CDR3 coding DNA: TGTGCCAGCAGCGTAGGAGAGACAGGGGTGAACACTGAAGCTTTCTTT. The chain recombines TRBV9 with TRBJ1-1; 8 positions match TRBD1. Trimming took 0 bases from V and 0 from J; bases not matched to a gene: 4. The CDR3 is 16 residues long. Looked up from germline, CDR1 is SGDLS and CDR2 is YYNGEE.

CDR3 nucleotide sequence: TGTGCCTCGATTAGTAACTATGGCTACACCTTC. Translation: CASISNYGYTF. This chain connects TRBV30 to TRBJ1-2; the D is unclear. V dropped 7 bases and J dropped 1 base, with 7 bases sitting between them. CDR1 GTSNPN and CDR2 SVGIG come from the germline V gene (reference sequence). CDR3 length equals 11 residues.

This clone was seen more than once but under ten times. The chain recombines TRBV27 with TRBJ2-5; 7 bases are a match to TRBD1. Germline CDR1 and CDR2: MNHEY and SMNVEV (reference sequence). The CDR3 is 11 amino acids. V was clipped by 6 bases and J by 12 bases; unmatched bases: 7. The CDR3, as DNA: TGTGCCAGCAGGACCCGGGACAGAGAGTACTTC. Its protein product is CASRTRDREYF.

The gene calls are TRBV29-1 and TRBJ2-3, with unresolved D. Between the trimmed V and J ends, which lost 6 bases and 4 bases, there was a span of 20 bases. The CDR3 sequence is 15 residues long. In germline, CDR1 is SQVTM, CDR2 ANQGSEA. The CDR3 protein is CSVESPGPPPDTQYF. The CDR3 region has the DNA TGCAGCGTCGAAAGCCCGGGTCCCCCGCCAGATACGCAGTATTTT.

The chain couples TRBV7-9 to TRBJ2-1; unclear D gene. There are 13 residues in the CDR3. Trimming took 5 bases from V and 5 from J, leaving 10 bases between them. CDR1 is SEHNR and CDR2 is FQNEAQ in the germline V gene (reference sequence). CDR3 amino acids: CASSPRTDNEQFF. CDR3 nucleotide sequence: TGTGCCAGCAGCCCTCGGACGGACAATGAGCAGTTCTTC.

CDR3 in DNA: TGCAGCGTTTTGAGGGGGAACTCCGAAGCTTTCTTT. This gives the protein CSVLRGNSEAFF. The gene calls are TRBV29-1 and TRBJ1-1; TRBD1 might be the D (6 bases). V was cut by 5 bases and J by 8 bases, with 15 bases left in between. CDR3 length: 12 amino acids. Germline V gives CDR1 SQVTM, CDR2 ANQGSEA.

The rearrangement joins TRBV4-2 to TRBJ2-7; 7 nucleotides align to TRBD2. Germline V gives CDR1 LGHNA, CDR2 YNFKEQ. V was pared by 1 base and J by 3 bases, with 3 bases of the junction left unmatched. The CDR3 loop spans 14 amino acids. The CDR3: CASSQGLADYEQYF. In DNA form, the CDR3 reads TGTGCCAGCAGCCAAGGTCTAGCGGACTACGAGCAGTACTTC.